This TCR beta chain comes out of a study of regulatory T cells in long-lasting Graves disease. Deletions cut 5 bases from V and 1 base from J, with 15 bases between. CDR3 size: 15 residues. Germline values: CDR1 SGHTA, CDR2 FQGNSA. The TCR beta library used iRepertoire HTBI primers with Arm-PCR amplification of CDR3. TCRdb reprocessed the multiplex PCR reads via MiXCR and lists one record per CDR3 protein. The sample holds hundreds of thousands of distinct CDR3 sequences; approximately 15% are singletons and the top ten take around 19%. Broader study findings: Persistent disease was characterized by preferential usage of TRBV28, TRBJ1-2 and TRBJ2-5. For persistent Graves' patients, TCR diversity was lower than for newly diagnosed ones.

This clonotype was observed a handful of times. Its antigen is currently unknown. Time point here: newly diagnosed GD, antithyroid drugs for less than 3 months. TCR sequences were obtained from RNA taken from PBMCs. This sample was shared with a second study, whose subject was T cells in Graves' hyperthyroidism and ophthalmopathy. This second report adds: The authors deemed Graves' hyperthyroidism stable absent ophthalmopathy progression within 18 months. Exclusion of patients followed from uncontrolled infection, other autoimmune disease, pregnancy or lactation.

The material was peripheral blood mononuclear cells (PBMCs), obtained at new diagnosis, from a patient treated with antithyroid drugs. The chain joins TRBV7-2 to TRBJ2-7; TRBD2 might be the D (6 bases). This clonotype originated in a woman in her twenties or thirties with Graves disease. CDR3 bases: TGTGCCAGCAGCCGCCTAATGAGCGGGTCCTACGAGCAGTACTTC. This codes for CASSRLMSGSYEQYF. Complete variable domain (other parts from reference TRBV7-2 and TRBJ2-7): GAGVSQSPSNKVTEKGKDVELRCDPISGHTALYWYRQSLGQGLEFLIYFQGNSAPDKSGLPSDRFSAERTGGSVSTLTIQRTQQEDSAVYLCASSRLMSGSYEQYFGPGTRLTVT.